These 9 T cell receptor beta chains originate from one sample sequenced in a study of blood T cell repertoires in COVID-19. TCRdb's copy holds only in-frame clones and misses some; the assay was immunoSEQ multiplex PCR. The table lists fewer than 400,000 clones, around 87% of them singletons. Input material: PBMCs or T cells enriched from blood (not recorded which). These receptors all come from a woman aged 45-59 years who had recovered from COVID-19.

The chain joins TRBV18 to TRBJ2-3; weak D call: TRBD2 (5 bases). This CDR3 comprises 14 residues. CDR1 and CDR2 from the germline V gene are KGHSH and LQKENI. V dropped 3 bases and J dropped 2 bases, with 9 bases sitting between them. The CDR3 DNA is TGTGCCAGCTCACCCCGACTATCCACAGATACGCAGTATTTT. Residues: CASSPRLSTDTQYF.

This rearrangement joins TRBV29-1 to TRBJ1-5, with 7 nucleotides matching TRBD1. J was trimmed by 7 bases and V by 0 bases; bases with no gene match: 9. The CDR3 extends over 15 amino acids. The germline CDR1 and CDR2 sequences are SQVTM and ANQGSEA. The CDR3 region has the DNA TGCAGCGTTGAAGATTTCGACAGGGTTGGCCAGCCCCAGCATTTT. It yields the protein CSVEDFDRVGQPQHF.

The count of this clone is one. This chain uses TRBV7-6 with TRBJ1-4, with unresolved D. Trimming pared 1 base from V and 7 bases from J, leaving 10 bases between. This CDR3 has 14 amino acids. Germline loops: CDR1 SGHVS, CDR2 FNYEAQ. As DNA, the CDR3 is TGTGCCAGCAGCTTAGGAGGGTTGACTGAAAAACTGTTTTTT. Translating gives CASSLGGLTEKLFF.

The genes are TRBV10-3 and TRBJ1-5; D call uncertain. Germline CDR1 ENHRY, CDR2 SYGVKD. V lost 4 bases and J 6 bases, leaving 16 bases between the germline ends. CDR3 length: 15 amino acids. Here the CDR3 reads CAISGGDVGGQPQHF. The CDR3 bases are TGTGCCATCAGTGGGGGTGACGTGGGAGGTCAGCCCCAGCATTTT.

The chain employs TRBV6-5 and TRBJ1-5; the D is unclear. Per the germline V gene, CDR1 is MNHEY and CDR2 is SVGAGI. The V end was cut by 5 bases, the J end by 6 bases, with 14 bases between. CDR3 length: 14 amino acids. CDR3 region: CASSPEGWSQPQHF. As DNA, the CDR3 is TGTGCCAGCAGTCCAGAGGGTTGGAGTCAGCCCCAGCATTTT.

The CDR3 sequence is CASSSPSGGVNEQFF. In DNA, the CDR3 is TGTGCCAGCAGCTCCCCTAGCGGGGGGGTCAATGAGCAGTTCTTC. The chain joins TRBV11-2 to TRBJ2-1; 12 bases are a match to TRBD2. V gave up 4 bases and J gave up 6 bases; unmatched junction bases: 4. CDR3 length: 15 amino acids. The V gene's germline CDR1 is SGHAT and CDR2 FQNNGV.

This clone appeared once. A much larger clone is a single base away; this may be a read error. The V and J genes are TRBV7-9 and TRBJ2-3, with TRBD1 matching 7 bases. The CDR3 contains 13 residues. Germline loops: CDR1 SEHNR, CDR2 FQNEAQ (reference sequence). The V gene end was trimmed by 5 bases and the J gene end by 3 bases; junction bases not matched to a gene: 2. The DNA for the CDR3 is TGTGCCAGCAGCGACAGGGAAACAGATACGCAGTATTTT. Translated: CASSDRETDTQYF.

The chain couples TRBV7-2 to TRBJ2-7; TRBD1 matches 9 bases. Germline V lookup: CDR1 SGHTA, CDR2 FQGNSA. V lost 5 bases to trimming and J lost 6 bases; unmatched junction nucleotides: 14. There are 16 residues in the CDR3. CDR3 sequence: CASSISSGTGSGEQYF. Here the CDR3 DNA reads TGTGCCAGCAGCATATCTTCCGGGACAGGGTCGGGCGAGCAGTACTTC.

The chain links TRBV10-3 to TRBJ1-2; perhaps TRBD1 as D (6 bases). Germline CDR1 is ENHRY and CDR2 is SYGVKD. V dropped 10 bases and J dropped 2 bases, with 14 bases sitting between them. The CDR3 loop spans 13 amino acids. The CDR3 sequence is CATVAGANYGYTF. The CDR3 nucleotides read TGTGCCACCGTCGCAGGGGCGAACTATGGCTACACCTTC.